This TCR beta chain was observed in a study of blood T cell repertoires in COVID-19. Study summary: In each case, the material was cDNA or gDNA derived from T cells, B-cell-depleted T cells, or PBMCs.

In the study's own analysis: Amplification of reference gene primers was used by the study to estimate nucleated cell counts. Assay used: immunoSEQ multiplex PCR; TCRdb lists only in-frame clones, some missing. That table supplies the V and J calls and clone size; D and trimming were determined from the DNA. The sample has about 310,000 clones, roughly 89% seen once. The length of the CDR3 is 14 residues. The V gene lost 7 bases and the J gene lost 0 bases, with 12 bases spanning the gap. Per the germline V gene, CDR1 is SEHNR and CDR2 is FQNEAQ (reference sequence). The TCR originated in a young woman with acute COVID-19. What was sequenced was PBMCs or T cells enriched from blood (not recorded which). This chain connects TRBV7-9 to TRBJ1-1; D call uncertain. The CDR3 coding sequence is TGTGCCAGCACCCCGGTTACGATGAACACTGAAGCTTTCTTT. Protein sequence: CASTPVTMNTEAFF.